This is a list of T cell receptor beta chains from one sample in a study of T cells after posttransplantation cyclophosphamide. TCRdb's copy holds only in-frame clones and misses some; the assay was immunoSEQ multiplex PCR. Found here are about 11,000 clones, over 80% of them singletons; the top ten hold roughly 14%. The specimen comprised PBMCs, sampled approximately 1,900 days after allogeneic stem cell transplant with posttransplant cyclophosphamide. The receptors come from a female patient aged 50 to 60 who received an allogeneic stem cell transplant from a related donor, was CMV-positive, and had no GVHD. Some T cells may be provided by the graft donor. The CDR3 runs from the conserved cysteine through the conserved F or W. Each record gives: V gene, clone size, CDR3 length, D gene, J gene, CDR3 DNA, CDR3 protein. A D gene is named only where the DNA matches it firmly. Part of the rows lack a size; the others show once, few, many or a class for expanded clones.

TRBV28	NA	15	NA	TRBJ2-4	TGTGCCAGCAGTTTTCCTACCTTAGCCAAAAACATTCAGTACTTC	CASSFPTLAKNIQYF
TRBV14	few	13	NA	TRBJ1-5	TGTGCCAGCAGCCAATTTATCAATCAGCCCCAGCATTTT	CASSQFINQPQHF
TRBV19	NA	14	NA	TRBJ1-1	TGTGCCAGTAGTATTGGGGGGGCCGGCACTGAAGCTTTCTTT	CASSIGGAGTEAFF
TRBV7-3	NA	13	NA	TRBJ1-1	TGTGCCAGCAGCTTAAGCAGGAACACTGAAGCTTTCTTT	CASSLSRNTEAFF
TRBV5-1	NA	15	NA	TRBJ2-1	TGCGCCAGCAGCTTGGAGGGGGGGCGCCTAAATGAGCAGTTCTTC	CASSLEGGRLNEQFF
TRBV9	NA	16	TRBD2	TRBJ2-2	TGTGCCAGCAGCGTTAGCGGGGGTGGAGACACCGGGGAGCTGTTTTTT	CASSVSGGGDTGELFF
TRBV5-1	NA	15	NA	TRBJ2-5	TGCGCCAGCAGCTTAGCGGAAGCTAGTGGTGAGACCCAGTACTTC	CASSLAEASGETQYF
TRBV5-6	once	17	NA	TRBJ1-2	TGTGCCAGCAGCTTGGGGGCCAGCGACAGTTTTGGGGATGGCTACACCTTC	CASSLGASDSFGDGYTF
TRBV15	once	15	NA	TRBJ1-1	TGTGCCACCAGCAGAGAGGTCACCGGCGGGACTGAAGCTTTCTTT	CATSREVTGGTEAFF
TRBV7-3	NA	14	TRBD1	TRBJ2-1	TGTGCCAGCAGCTGGAACTCAGGGGACAGAGAGCAGTTCTTC	CASSWNSGDREQFF
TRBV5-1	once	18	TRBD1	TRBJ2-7	TGCGCCAGCAGCCGTGAACGACAGGGGGCTTTGACCGCCTACGAGCAGTACTTC	CASSRERQGALTAYEQYF
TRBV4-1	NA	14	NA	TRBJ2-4	TGCGCCAGCAGCCAAGGATGGGGCAGAAACATTCAGTACTTC	CASSQGWGRNIQYF
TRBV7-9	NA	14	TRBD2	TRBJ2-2	TGTGCCAGCAGCTTTAGCGGGACCGACGGGGAGCTGTTTTTT	CASSFSGTDGELFF
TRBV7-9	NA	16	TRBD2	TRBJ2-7	TGTGCCAGCAGTTCTTATAAGCGGGGGCTTTCCTACGAGCAGTACTTC	CASSSYKRGLSYEQYF
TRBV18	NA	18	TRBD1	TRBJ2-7	TGTGCCAGCTCACCACCGCGGATTCGGGACAGGGGTTCCTACGAGCAGTACTTC	CASSPPRIRDRGSYEQYF
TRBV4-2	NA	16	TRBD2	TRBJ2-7	TGTGCCAGCAGCCAAGGAAGACTAGCGGGAGTCGGGGAGCAGTACTTC	CASSQGRLAGVGEQYF
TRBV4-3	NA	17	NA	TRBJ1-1	TGCGCCAGCAGCCAAGCCTACCAGGGGATCATGAACACTGAAGCTTTCTTT	CASSQAYQGIMNTEAFF
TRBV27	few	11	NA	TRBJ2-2	TGTGCCAGCAGTTTCTCCGGGGAGCTGTTTTTT	CASSFSGELFF
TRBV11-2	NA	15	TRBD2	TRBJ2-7	TGTGCCAGCAGCTTAGAGGGCGGGGGATATCGCGAGCAGTACTTC	CASSLEGGGYREQYF
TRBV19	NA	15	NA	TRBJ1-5	TGTGCCAGTAAACCGACAGGACCCCTGGTGCAGCCCCAGCATTTT	CASKPTGPLVQPQHF